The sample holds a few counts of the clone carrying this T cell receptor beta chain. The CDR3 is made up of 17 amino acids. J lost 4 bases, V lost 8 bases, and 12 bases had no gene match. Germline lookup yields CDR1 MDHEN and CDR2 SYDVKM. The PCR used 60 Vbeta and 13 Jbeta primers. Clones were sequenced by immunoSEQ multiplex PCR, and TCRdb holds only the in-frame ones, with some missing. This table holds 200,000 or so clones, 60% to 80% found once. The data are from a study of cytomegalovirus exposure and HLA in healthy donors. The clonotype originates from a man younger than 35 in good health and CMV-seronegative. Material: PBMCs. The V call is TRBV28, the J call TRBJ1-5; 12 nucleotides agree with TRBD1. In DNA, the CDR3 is TGTGCCAGCCGGACCGGGACAGGGGGCGCGTGGAATCAGCCCCAGCATTTT. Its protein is CASRTGTGGAWNQPQHF.